The next 16 T cell receptor beta chains were all read from a single sample in a study of T cell repertoires in cytomegalovirus infection. No antigen has been identified for these receptors. TCRdb re-called the reads with MiXCR, one entry per CDR3 protein. The sample has roughly 920,000 distinct CDR3 sequences; around 32% are singletons. Sequenced here: cultured CD8+ T cells from PBMCs, sampled from culture after CMV antigen stimulation. The source is a human donor in good health (CMV status not recorded). Some clones in this sample may be carry-over from other donors' samples.

V is TRBV4-2 and J is TRBJ2-7; 7 bases agree with TRBD1. CDR3 length: 13 amino acids. Per the germline V gene, CDR1 is LGHNA and CDR2 is YNFKEQ. The CDR3: CVSSQDRRYEQYV. The DNA of the CDR3 is TGTGTCAGCAGCCAGGACAGGCGCTACGAGCAGTACGTC.

This clonotype was counted ten times or more. The chain links TRBV10-3 to TRBJ1-1, with D perhaps matching TRBD1 (6 bases). The ends were cut back, 6 bases at V and 4 bases at J, with 12 bases in the middle. The CDR3 consists of 13 residues. CDR1 ENHRY and CDR2 SYGVKD come from the germline V gene. This CDR3 is CAIRRTDSTEAFF. For the CDR3, the DNA is TGTGCCATCAGGAGGACAGACTCCACTGAAGCTTTCTTT.

The V gene is TRBV15, the J gene TRBJ2-1, with D perhaps matching TRBD1 or TRBD2 (6 bases each). V was cut by 0 bases and J by 4 bases, with 10 bases left in between. Germline lookup yields CDR1 LNHNV and CDR2 YYDKDF (reference sequence). This CDR3 contains 15 residues. The CDR3 sequence is CATSREEGVYNEQFF. Written as DNA, the CDR3 is TGTGCCACCAGCAGAGAGGAGGGGGTGTACAATGAGCAGTTCTTC.

In this sample, this clonotype turned up a few times. The genes are TRBV4-2 and TRBJ1-2; D not resolved. Germline V CDR1 and CDR2: LGHNA, YNFKEQ. The CDR3 loop spans 13 amino acids. Trimming shortened V by 0 bases and J by 6 bases, and 8 bases separated the two germline ends. Here the CDR3 reads CASSQESKDGYTF. Written as DNA, the CDR3 is TGTGCCAGCAGCCAAGAATCGAAAGATGGCTACACCTTC.

The chain links TRBV9 to TRBJ2-1; 8 bases agree with TRBD1. The germline V gene encodes CDR1 SGDLS and CDR2 YYNGEE. Trimming took 4 bases from V and 8 from J; bases not matched to a gene: 11. CDR3 length: 15 amino acids. This chain's CDR3 is CASSLRQGPVDEQFF. The CDR3 nucleotides read TGTGCCAGCAGCTTAAGACAGGGGCCTGTCGATGAGCAGTTCTTC. The full variable domain, with the rest looked up from reference TRBV9 and TRBJ2-1, is DSGVTQTPKHLITATGQRVTLRCSPRSGDLSVYWYQQSLDQGLQFLIQYYNGEERAKGNILERFSAQQFPDLHSELNLSSLELGDSALYFCASSLRQGPVDEQFFGPGTRLTVL.

This clonotype was detected a few times. V usage is TRBV6-5 and J usage is TRBJ2-7, with a tentative D call TRBD1 (6 bases). The CDR3 is 14 residues long. V lost 1 base to trimming and J lost 3 bases, with 10 bases between them. Looked up from germline, CDR1 is MNHEY and CDR2 is SVGAGI. The CDR3 nucleotides are TGTGCCAGCAGTTACTACAGGGATAACTACGAGCAGTACTTC. Protein: CASSYYRDNYEQYF.

The chain has TRBV10-3 and TRBJ2-7; 9 nucleotides line up with TRBD2. The CDR3 contains 16 residues. V lost 8 bases, J lost 4 bases, and 15 bases stayed unmatched. CDR1 is ENHRY, CDR2 SYGVKD, per germline. The CDR3 loop reads CAIAGASGEGRYEQYF. In DNA form, the CDR3 reads TGTGCCATCGCGGGGGCTAGCGGGGAAGGGCGATACGAGCAGTACTTC.

This chain joins TRBV15 and TRBJ2-6; 7 nucleotides align to TRBD1. Germline CDR1 LNHNV, CDR2 YYDKDF (reference sequence). V was clipped by 0 bases and J by 0 bases; unmatched bases: 17. The CDR3 is 22 residues long. The CDR3 sequence: CATSRDRGFPRVSPSGANVLTF. CDR3 bases: TGTGCCACCAGCAGAGACAGGGGGTTCCCCAGAGTCTCCCCCTCTGGGGCCAACGTCCTGACTTTC.

The rearrangement links TRBV5-6 to TRBJ2-5; 7 nucleotides agree with TRBD1. The CDR3 loop spans 17 amino acids. CDR1 is SGHDT and CDR2 is YYEEEE in the germline V gene. The trim removed 4 bases at V and 3 bases at J, leaving 15 bases unmatched. CDR3 residues: CASSLYRGRFGKETQYF. CDR3 coding DNA: TGTGCCAGCAGCCTTTACAGGGGACGGTTTGGAAAAGAGACCCAGTACTTC. Using reference TRBV5-6 and TRBJ2-5 for the parts outside the CDR3, the full variable domain is DAGVTQSPTHLIKTRGQQVTLRCSPKSGHDTVSWYQQALGQGPQFIFQYYEEEERQRGNFPDRFSGHQFPNYSSELNVNALLLGDSALYLCASSLYRGRFGKETQYFGPGTRLLVL.

The chain links TRBV4-1 to TRBJ1-1, with D unclear. CDR1 MGHRA and CDR2 YSYEKL come from the germline V gene. Trimming pared 0 bases from V and 0 bases from J, leaving 23 bases between. CDR3 size: 20 residues. The CDR3: CASSQDRVKVPNRMNTEAFF. DNA for the CDR3: TGCGCCAGCAGCCAAGATAGAGTTAAAGTCCCGAATCGGATGAACACTGAAGCTTTCTTT.

In its sample, this clonotype was seen many times. The rearrangement uses TRBV9 and TRBJ2-1; D is possibly TRBD2 (6 bases). This CDR3 is built from 16 residues. The ends were cut back, 3 bases at V and 2 bases at J, with 15 bases in the middle. The germline CDR1 and CDR2 sequences are SGDLS and YYNGEE. DNA of the CDR3: TGTGCCAGCAGCGGCGGGACCCGCCACGCCTACAATGAGCAGTTCTTC. It is translated as CASSGGTRHAYNEQFF.

The chain carries TRBV4-2 and TRBJ2-7; D is undetermined. CDR1 and CDR2 (germline): LGHNA, YNFKEQ. The CDR3 contains 13 residues. The ends were cut back, 4 bases at V and 4 bases at J, with 11 bases in the middle. This chain's CDR3 is CASSPHSAYEQYF. CDR3 nucleotide sequence: TGTGCCAGCAGCCCACATTCGGCTTACGAGCAGTACTTC.

In its sample, this clonotype was seen many times. The chain is built from TRBV7-2 and TRBJ1-2; D not resolved. The length of the CDR3 is 12 residues. Between the trimmed V and J ends, which lost 7 bases and 4 bases, there was a span of 10 bases. Germline values: CDR1 SGHTA, CDR2 FQGNSA. The CDR3 DNA sequence: TGTGCCAGCACCGAAACCTCCTATGGCTACACCTTC. Translated: CASTETSYGYTF. The full variable domain, completed using reference TRBV7-2 and TRBJ1-2, is GAGVSQSPSNKVTEKGKDVELRCDPISGHTALYWYRQSLGQGLEFLIYFQGNSAPDKSGLPSDRFSAERTGGSVSTLTIQRTQQEDSAVYLCASTETSYGYTFGSGTRLTVV.

CDR3 DNA: TGTGCCAGCTCCCCCGGACAGTCCCTTTATAATTCACCCCTCCACTTT. Its protein is CASSPGQSLYNSPLHF. The chain carries TRBV6-5 and TRBJ1-6, with D perhaps matching TRBD1 (6 bases). CDR1 and CDR2 (germline): MNHEY, SVGAGI. V was shortened by 8 bases and J by 4 bases, with 18 bases between the two germline ends. The CDR3 sequence is 16 residues long.

This clonotype was recorded a few times. J is TRBJ1-3 and V is TRBV6-2 or TRBV6-3, with TRBD1 identical over 7 bases. Germline trimming cut 6 bases from V and 0 bases from J; bases unmatched to any gene: 8. The CDR3 spans 16 residues. The germline gives CDR1 MNHEY, CDR2 SVGEGT. The CDR3 nucleotides read TGTGCCAGCAGCCGAGAGCGGACAGGCTCTGGAAACACCATATATTTT. The encoded protein is CASSRERTGSGNTIYF.

V gene TRBV6-5 combines with J gene TRBJ2-6; D unclear. The CDR3 extends over 15 amino acids. V was shortened by 0 bases and J by 1 base, with 4 bases between the two germline ends. The germline CDR1 and CDR2 sequences are MNHEY and SVGAGI. The chain's CDR3 is CASSYSMSGANVLTF. The CDR3 nucleotides read TGTGCCAGCAGTTACTCTATGTCTGGGGCCAACGTCCTGACTTTC.